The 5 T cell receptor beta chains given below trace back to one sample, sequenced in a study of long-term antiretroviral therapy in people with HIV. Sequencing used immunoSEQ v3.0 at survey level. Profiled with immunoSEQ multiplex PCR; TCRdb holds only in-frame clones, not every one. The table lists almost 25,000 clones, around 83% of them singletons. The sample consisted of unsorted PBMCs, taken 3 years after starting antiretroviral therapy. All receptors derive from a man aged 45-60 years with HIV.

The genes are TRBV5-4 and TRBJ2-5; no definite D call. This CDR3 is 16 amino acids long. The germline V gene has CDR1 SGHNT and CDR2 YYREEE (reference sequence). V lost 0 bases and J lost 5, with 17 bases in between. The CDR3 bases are TGTGCCAGCAGCTTGGTCTCTGGATCGACCGGGGAGACCCAGTACTTC. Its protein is CASSLVSGSTGETQYF.

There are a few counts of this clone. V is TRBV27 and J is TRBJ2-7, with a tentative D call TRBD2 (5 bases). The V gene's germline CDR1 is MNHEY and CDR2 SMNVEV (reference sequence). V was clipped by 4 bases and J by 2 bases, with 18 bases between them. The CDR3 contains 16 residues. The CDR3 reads CASSSHSGEKAYEQYF. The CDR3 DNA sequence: TGTGCCAGCAGTTCTCACAGCGGAGAAAAGGCCTACGAGCAGTACTTC.

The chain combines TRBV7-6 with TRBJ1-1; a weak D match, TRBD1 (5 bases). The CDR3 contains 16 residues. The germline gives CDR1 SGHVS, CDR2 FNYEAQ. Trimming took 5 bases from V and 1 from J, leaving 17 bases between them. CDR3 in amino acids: CASSTFGRGKNTEAFF. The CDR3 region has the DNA TGTGCCAGCAGCACCTTCGGGAGGGGCAAGAACACTGAAGCTTTCTTT. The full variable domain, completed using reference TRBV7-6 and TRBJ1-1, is GAGVSQSPRYKVTKRGQDVALRCDPISGHVSLYWYRQALGQGPEFLTYFNYEAQQDKSGLPNDRFSAERPEGSISTLTIQRTEQRDSAMYRCASSTFGRGKNTEAFFGQGTRLTVV.

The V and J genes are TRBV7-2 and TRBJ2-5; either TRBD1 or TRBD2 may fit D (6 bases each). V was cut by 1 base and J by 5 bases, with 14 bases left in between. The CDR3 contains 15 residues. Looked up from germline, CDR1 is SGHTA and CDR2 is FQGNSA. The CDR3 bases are TGTGCCAGCAGCTTAGTGGAGGGGGACCGGGAGACCCAGTACTTC. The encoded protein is CASSLVEGDRETQYF.

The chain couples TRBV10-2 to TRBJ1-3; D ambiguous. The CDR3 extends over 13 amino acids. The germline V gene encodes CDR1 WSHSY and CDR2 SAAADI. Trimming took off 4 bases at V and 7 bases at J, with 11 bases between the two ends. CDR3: CASSGGVGNTIYF. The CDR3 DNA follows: TGCGCCAGCAGTGGCGGGGTAGGGAACACCATATATTTT.